This T cell receptor beta chain was identified during a study of cytomegalovirus exposure and HLA in healthy donors. Whole-study context: In an earlier analysis, 90 million to 130 million unique TCR beta sequences were found from some 170 million T cells.

Study outcomes and limitations: A later analysis found that most CMV-associated TCR beta chains appeared HLA-restricted. About 87% or about 30% of the time was how often most TCR beta V segments were productive, according to an earlier analysis.

The V gene lost 3 bases and the J gene lost 2 bases, with 14 bases spanning the gap. Germline-derived CDR1 and CDR2 are SNHLY and FYNNEI. This CDR3 spans 16 amino acids. The PCR contained 60 Vbeta and 13 Jbeta primers. The method was immunoSEQ multiplex PCR; TCRdb's version includes in-frame clones alone and lacks a portion of them. The table has 110,000 or so clones, about 64% seen once. This clone was recorded once. Its cognate antigen is unknown. The TCR comes from a man younger than 35 in good health and CMV-seropositive. The rearrangement joins TRBV2 to TRBJ2-1; a weak D match, TRBD2 (6 bases). Sequenced sample: PBMCs. CDR3 coding DNA: TGTGCCAGCAGTGATATGGTAGCGGCTACCTACAATGAGCAGTTCTTC. Its protein product is CASSDMVAATYNEQFF. Full variable domain (remainder filled in from reference TRBV2 and TRBJ2-1): EPEVTQTPSHQVTQMGQEVILRCVPISNHLYFYWYRQILGQKVEFLVSFYNNEISEKSEIFDDQFSVERPDGSNFTLKIRSTKLEDSAMYFCASSDMVAATYNEQFFGPGTRLTVL.